A selection of T cell receptor beta chains follows, all from one sample in a study of blood T cell repertoires in COVID-19. Profiling relied on immunoSEQ multiplex PCR, and the TCRdb table lists in-frame clones only, not all of them. The table records 30,000 to 40,000 clones, 85% of them present only once. Sequencing was carried out using peripheral blood. Source of these receptors: a woman aged 55-70 years with active COVID-19. The CDR3 runs from the conserved cysteine through the conserved F or W. Each record gives: V gene, D gene, J gene, clone size, CDR3 protein, CDR3 DNA. D genes are given only for firm matches. Size tells how often a clone was seen (once, few, many) or the class of an expanded clone, and some rows leave it out.

TRBV5-1,NA,TRBJ2-2,NA,CASRRGPPNTGELFF,TGCGCCAGCAGGAGAGGGCCCCCGAACACCGGGGAGCTGTTTTTT
TRBV5-1,TRBD1,TRBJ1-2,NA,CASGTGASYGYTF,TGCGCCAGCGGGACAGGGGCTAGCTATGGCTACACCTTC
TRBV7-2,TRBD2,TRBJ2-1,NA,CASSLVGTTSYNEQFF,TGTGCCAGCAGCTTAGTCGGGACTACATCCTACAATGAGCAGTTCTTC
TRBV29-1,TRBD2,TRBJ2-5,NA,CSVLGPSRGSSETQYF,TGCAGCGTCCTTGGCCCCTCTCGCGGGAGCTCGGAGACCCAGTACTTC
TRBV28,TRBD1,TRBJ1-2,NA,CASSRQGIASYTF,TGTGCCAGCAGCCGACAGGGGATCGCAAGCTACACCTTC
TRBV7-3,TRBD2,TRBJ2-4,NA,CASSASGTSENIQYF,TGTGCCAGCAGCGCCTCCGGGACTAGCGAAAACATTCAGTACTTC
TRBV5-6,NA,TRBJ2-2,NA,CASSFRGGTGELFF,TGTGCCAGCAGCTTCCGAGGTGGCACCGGGGAGCTGTTTTTT
TRBV5-6,NA,TRBJ1-6,NA,CASSLRQAVVSPLHF,TGTGCCAGCAGCTTAAGACAGGCTGTCGTTTCACCCCTCCACTTT
TRBV2,NA,TRBJ2-3,NA,CASSEWGLTTDTQYF,TGTGCCAGCAGTGAATGGGGGCTGACCACAGATACGCAGTATTTT
TRBV5-6,NA,TRBJ1-5,NA,CASSLITGNDQPQHF,TGTGCCAGCAGCCTCATTACAGGGAACGATCAGCCCCAGCATTTT
TRBV9,TRBD1,TRBJ2-6,NA,CASSLTGGSSGANVLTF,TGTGCCAGCAGCCTCACAGGGGGTTCTTCTGGGGCCAACGTCCTGACTTTC
TRBV7-2,NA,TRBJ2-1,NA,CASSLAGGNEQFF,TGTGCCAGCAGCTTAGCGGGAGGCAATGAGCAGTTCTTC
TRBV6-5,NA,TRBJ1-1,NA,CASRRQTEAFF,TGTGCCAGCAGGAGACAGACCGAAGCTTTCTTT
TRBV3-1/TRBV3-2,NA,TRBJ2-3,NA,CASSQATPEGTDTQYF,TGTGCCAGCAGCCAAGCGACCCCGGAGGGTACAGATACGCAGTATTTT
TRBV7-9,NA,TRBJ1-3,once,CASSLGLRRGNTIYF,TGTGCCAGCAGCTTAGGCCTCCGGAGGGGAAACACCATATATTTT
TRBV7-6,NA,TRBJ1-1,NA,CASSSPGQTNTEAFF,TGTGCCAGCAGCTCTCCTGGACAAACGAACACTGAAGCTTTCTTT
TRBV21-1,NA,TRBJ2-3,NA,CASSKVDRVKLMITDTQYF,TGTGCCAGCAGCAAAGTTGACAGGGTGAAACTGATGATCACAGATACGCAGTATTTT
TRBV29-1,NA,TRBJ2-7,NA,CSVGQGLEQYF,TGCAGCGTTGGGCAGGGGCTCGAGCAGTACTTC